The 29 T cell receptor beta chains presented below share a single source sample, sequenced in a study of regulatory T cells in long-lasting Graves disease. Specified time point: persistent/refractory GD, antithyroid drugs over 5 years with positive TRAb. Construction of the TCR library relied on RNA isolated from PBMCs. Researchers made TCR beta libraries by using iRepertoire HTBI primers and running Arm-PCR on CDR3 regions. TCRdb redid the calling of the multiplex PCR reads with MiXCR, one entry per CDR3 protein. The sample yields some 330,000 distinct CDR3 sequences, about 23% seen once. Here the sequenced sample was peripheral blood mononuclear cells (PBMCs), taken when the disease was refractory, from a patient treated with antithyroid drugs. The receptors originated from a middle-aged woman with Graves disease.

V usage is TRBV7-9 and J usage is TRBJ2-5; 7 nucleotides match TRBD2. This CDR3 is 14 amino acids long. The ends lost 5 bases at V and 0 bases at J; junction bases unmatched: 3. Germline CDR1 SEHNR, CDR2 FQNEAQ (reference sequence). Written as DNA, the CDR3 is TGTGCCAGCAGCCAAAGCGGGAACCAAGAGACCCAGTACTTC. The encoded protein is CASSQSGNQETQYF.

The chain couples TRBV3-1 to TRBJ2-2; 7 bases fit TRBD1. The germline V gene has CDR1 LGHDT and CDR2 YNNKEL (reference sequence). The CDR3 runs to 14 residues. V was pared by 4 bases and J by 3 bases, with 2 bases of the junction left unmatched. CDR3 residues: CASSRGQYTGELFF. CDR3 sequence (DNA): TGTGCCAGCAGCCGGGGACAGTACACCGGGGAGCTGTTTTTT.

This clonotype showed up many times. The rearrangement joins TRBV28 to TRBJ1-1, with a possible D match to TRBD1 (5 bases). Trimming removed 2 bases from V and 1 base from J, with 20 bases in between. Germline V gene sequence: CDR1 MDHEN, CDR2 SYDVKM. CDR3 length: 18 amino acids. CDR3 sequence: CASSLGLRDALENTEAFF. The CDR3 DNA follows: TGTGCCAGCAGTTTAGGGCTAAGGGACGCCCTTGAGAACACTGAAGCTTTCTTT.

Turning to this clonotype: A much larger clone sits a single nucleotide away, making a read error possible. V and J are TRBV6-5 and TRBJ2-5; D may be TRBD2 (7 bases). This CDR3 has 15 amino acids. Germline loops: CDR1 MNHEY, CDR2 SVGAGI. CDR3 in amino acids: CASSYIGGRVETRYF. For the CDR3, the DNA is TGTGCCAGCAGTTATATCGGGGGGCGAGTAGAGACCCGGTACTTC.

The V gene is TRBV12-3 or TRBV12-4, the J gene TRBJ2-3; D may be TRBD2 (6 bases). This CDR3 region has 15 residues. Trimming stripped 0 bases from V and 1 base from J, with 8 bases between. Written as DNA, the CDR3 is TGTGCCAGCAGTTTAGCCGGCGGGGGCACAGATACGCAGTATTTT. It specifies CASSLAGGGTDTQYF.

The V and J genes are TRBV6-1 and TRBJ2-7; D gene unclear. CDR1 MNHNS and CDR2 SASEGT come from the germline V gene. The germline V and J ends were trimmed by 6 bases and 3 bases, with 15 bases remaining between them. This CDR3 has 14 residues. CDR3 amino acids: CASSQAQVGYEQYF. DNA for the CDR3: TGTGCCAGCAGCCAAGCGCAGGTGGGCTACGAGCAGTACTTC.

In its sample, this clonotype was seen many times. V is TRBV15 and J is TRBJ1-4; tentatively, D is TRBD1 (6 bases). Germline V gives CDR1 LNHNV, CDR2 YYDKDF (reference sequence). The V and J ends lost 0 bases and 0 bases respectively, with 17 bases between them. The CDR3 extends over 19 amino acids. The CDR3 bases are TGTGCCACCAGCAGAGATCAGCTATCCAGGGGAGCAACTAATGAAAAACTGTTTTTT. Translation: CATSRDQLSRGATNEKLFF. Looking up the rest from reference TRBV15 and TRBJ1-4 gives the full variable domain: DAMVIQNPRYQVTQFGKPVTLSCSQTLNHNVMYWYQQKSSQAPKLLFHYYDKDFNNEADTPDNFQSRRPNTSFCFLDIRSPGLGDTAMYLCATSRDQLSRGATNEKLFFGSGTQLSVL.

This clonotype was detected ten times or more. The V call is TRBV27, the J call TRBJ2-7; either TRBD1 or TRBD2 may supply D (5 bases each). The V and J ends lost 8 bases and 0 bases respectively, with 8 bases between them. Per germline, CDR1 MNHEY and CDR2 SMNVEV (reference sequence). CDR3 length: 12 amino acids. The CDR3, as DNA: TGTGCCAGCGGGGGTACCTCCTACGAGCAGTACTTC. Translating it yields CASGGTSYEQYF.

The chain carries TRBV24-1 and TRBJ2-1; 12 bases fit TRBD2. V dropped 4 bases and J dropped 4; count of bases not matched to a gene: 10. The germline CDR1 and CDR2 sequences are KGHDR and SFDVKD. The CDR3 is 18 residues long. The CDR3 region is CATSDPFPSGRGYNEQFF. CDR3 coding DNA: TGTGCCACCAGTGACCCTTTCCCTAGCGGGAGGGGTTACAATGAGCAGTTCTTC.

This clonotype was seen at least ten times. The V call is TRBV28, the J call TRBJ2-1, with TRBD2 matching 7 bases. The ends lost 5 bases at V and 9 bases at J; junction bases unmatched: 10. Germline CDR1 MDHEN, CDR2 SYDVKM. The CDR3 contains 14 residues. The CDR3 sequence: CASSLAAGSFEQFF. The CDR3 coding sequence is TGTGCCAGCAGTCTAGCGGCAGGAAGTTTTGAGCAGTTCTTC. The full variable domain, its missing parts supplied by reference TRBV28 and TRBJ2-1, is DVKVTQSSRYLVKRTGEKVFLECVQDMDHENMFWYRQDPGLGLRLIYFSYDVKMKEKGDIPEGYSVSREKKERFSLILESASTNQTSMYLCASSLAAGSFEQFFGPGTRLTVL.

This clonotype was counted only a few times. V usage is TRBV7-9 and J usage is TRBJ2-5; possible D gene TRBD1, 8 bases. The V gene lost 0 bases and the J gene lost 5 bases, with 10 bases spanning the gap. Germline-derived CDR1 and CDR2 are SEHNR and FQNEAQ (reference sequence). The CDR3 has 14 amino acids. As DNA, the CDR3 is TGTGCCAGCAGCTTAGCACAGGGGGGGGAGACCCAGTACTTC. This translates into CASSLAQGGETQYF.

This clonotype was seen ten or more times. The genes are TRBV24-1 and TRBJ1-4; D unclear. V lost 4 bases, J lost 5 bases, and 10 bases lay in between. The CDR3 has 14 amino acids. Germline V lookup: CDR1 KGHDR, CDR2 SFDVKD. The CDR3 is CATSDNGRNEKLFF. DNA of the CDR3: TGTGCCACCAGTGACAACGGACGGAATGAAAAACTGTTTTTT.

Ten or more counts support this clonotype. The chain carries TRBV6-1 and TRBJ1-1; 8 bases are a match to TRBD1. With 10 bases clipped from V and 0 bases from J, the junction kept 4 bases outside the gene matches. This CDR3 is 13 amino acids long. Germline lookup yields CDR1 MNHNS and CDR2 SASEGT. DNA for the CDR3: TGTGCCACCGACAGGGGCCTGAACACTGAAGCTTTCTTT. It yields the protein CATDRGLNTEAFF.

This rearrangement joins TRBV5-4 to TRBJ1-1; D is uncertain. CDR1 SGHNT and CDR2 YYREEE come from the germline V gene (reference sequence). This CDR3 comprises 16 residues. V gave up 0 bases and J gave up 4 bases, with 16 bases separating them. CDR3: CASSLAFSATSTEAFF. DNA for the CDR3: TGTGCCAGCAGCTTGGCATTCAGCGCTACGAGCACTGAAGCTTTCTTT. The whole variable domain, filled in from reference TRBV5-4 and TRBJ1-1, reads ETGVTQSPTHLIKTRGQQVTLRCSSQSGHNTVSWYQQALGQGPQFIFQYYREEENGRGNFPPRFSGLQFPNYSSELNVNALELDDSALYLCASSLAFSATSTEAFFGQGTRLTVV.

This clonotype came up once. V usage is TRBV28 and J usage is TRBJ1-2; TRBD1 matches at 7 bases. This CDR3 spans 13 amino acids. Trimming at V came to 8 bases and at J to 7 bases, leaving 10 bases not matched to a gene. The germline V gene has CDR1 MDHEN and CDR2 SYDVKM. The CDR3 DNA follows: TGTGCCAGCGTCCCAGGGGGGGCGGGTGGCTACACCTTC. It codes for CASVPGGAGGYTF.

The genes are TRBV28 and TRBJ2-7; D is undetermined. V dropped 6 bases and J dropped 2 bases, with 14 bases sitting between them. This CDR3 has 14 residues. Per germline, CDR1 MDHEN and CDR2 SYDVKM. The CDR3 protein is CASSLVGGAYEQYF. DNA for the CDR3: TGTGCCAGCAGCTTAGTTGGCGGTGCCTACGAGCAGTACTTC. Full variable domain (remainder filled in from reference TRBV28 and TRBJ2-7): DVKVTQSSRYLVKRTGEKVFLECVQDMDHENMFWYRQDPGLGLRLIYFSYDVKMKEKGDIPEGYSVSREKKERFSLILESASTNQTSMYLCASSLVGGAYEQYFGPGTRLTVT.

This clonotype has at least ten counts. This chain joins TRBV6-1 and TRBJ2-5; D uncertain. Trimming left V 6 bases short and J 12 bases short, with 20 bases between. The CDR3 consists of 13 residues. The germline V gene has CDR1 MNHNS and CDR2 SASEGT. The DNA for the CDR3 is TGTGCCAGCAGCCAGTCTCCCCAGGCTGGAAAGTACTTC. It translates to CASSQSPQAGKYF.

This clonotype showed up many times. This chain joins TRBV28 and TRBJ2-4; 9 bases line up with TRBD1. The CDR3 length is 16 residues. Germline loops: CDR1 MDHEN, CDR2 SYDVKM. Trimming removed 6 bases from V and 7 bases from J; junction bases left unmatched: 13. The CDR3 region has the DNA TGTGCCAGCAGCCCATTCCCGGGACAGGGTTCGAACATTCAGTACTTC. Residues: CASSPFPGQGSNIQYF.

The chain employs TRBV9 and TRBJ2-7, with D perhaps assigned TRBD1 or TRBD2 (5 bases each). The V and J ends lost 3 bases and 5 bases respectively, with 12 bases between them. There are 13 residues in the CDR3. In germline, CDR1 is SGDLS, CDR2 YYNGEE. The CDR3 is CASSGGTANEQYF. The CDR3 coding sequence is TGTGCCAGCAGCGGTGGGACGGCTAACGAGCAGTACTTC.

This chain uses TRBV14 with TRBJ2-2; 8 bases fit TRBD2. The CDR3 sequence is 18 residues long. In germline, CDR1 is SGHDN, CDR2 FVKESK. The V segment lost 4 bases and the J segment 2 bases; nucleotides outside the gene matches: 12. CDR3 in amino acids: CASSPPRIAGINTGELFF. The CDR3 nucleotides are TGTGCCAGCAGCCCCCCCAGAATAGCGGGGATTAACACCGGGGAGCTGTTTTTT.

The chain has TRBV20-1 and TRBJ2-7, with 9 bases identical to TRBD1. The CDR3 length is 15 residues. The J segment lost 4 bases and the V segment lost 1 base, leaving 8 bases of the junction unmatched. Per germline, CDR1 DFQATT and CDR2 SNEGSKA (reference sequence). CDR3 residues: CSARVRGQGIYEQYF. In DNA form, the CDR3 reads TGCAGTGCTAGAGTCCGCGGACAGGGGATTTACGAGCAGTACTTC.

This clonotype was seen a few times. The V gene is TRBV4-1, the J gene TRBJ1-5, with D hard to call. The CDR3 has 13 residues. The V end was cut by 3 bases, the J end by 6 bases, with 9 bases between. Germline lookup yields CDR1 MGHRA and CDR2 YSYEKL. As DNA, the CDR3 is TGCGCCAGCAGCCAGCTCCAGGCTCAGCCCCAGCATTTT. Its protein is CASSQLQAQPQHF.

The chain links TRBV14 to TRBJ2-5, with D unclear. Trimming took off 0 bases at V and 5 bases at J, with 13 bases between the two ends. In germline, CDR1 is SGHDN, CDR2 FVKESK. CDR3 length: 15 residues. DNA of the CDR3: TGTGCCAGCAGCCAAGATCTTACGAATGGGGAGACCCAGTACTTC. This codes for CASSQDLTNGETQYF.

This clonotype was seen only a few times. The rearrangement uses TRBV20-1 and TRBJ1-4; 8 bases fit TRBD1. The trim removed 5 bases at V and 7 bases at J, leaving 6 bases unmatched. CDR3 length: 13 residues. Per germline, CDR1 DFQATT and CDR2 SNEGSKA (reference sequence). The chain's CDR3 is CSAHGQGGEKLFF. As DNA, the CDR3 is TGCAGTGCTCATGGACAGGGCGGTGAAAAACTGTTTTTT.

This clonotype was picked up many times. The chain has TRBV28 and TRBJ2-7; tentative D call: TRBD1 (6 bases). This CDR3 is built from 11 residues. Deletions cut 7 bases from V and 3 bases from J, with 7 bases between. Per the germline V gene, CDR1 is MDHEN and CDR2 is SYDVKM. CDR3 sequence reads: CASTRGYEQYF. CDR3 coding DNA: TGTGCCAGCACCAGGGGCTACGAGCAGTACTTC.

The rearrangement uses TRBV7-2 and TRBJ1-2; 7 bases line up with TRBD1. The length of the CDR3 is 14 residues. The germline gives CDR1 SGHTA, CDR2 FQGNSA. The trim removed 5 bases at V and 4 bases at J, leaving 7 bases unmatched. The CDR3 region has the DNA TGTGCCAGCAGCCTATCGGACAGGTTCTATGGCTACACCTTC. Protein product: CASSLSDRFYGYTF. The full variable domain, completed using reference TRBV7-2 and TRBJ1-2, is GAGVSQSPSNKVTEKGKDVELRCDPISGHTALYWYRQSLGQGLEFLIYFQGNSAPDKSGLPSDRFSAERTGGSVSTLTIQRTQQEDSAVYLCASSLSDRFYGYTFGSGTRLTVV.

This clonotype was counted ten times or more. V gene TRBV28 combines with J gene TRBJ1-1; D is unclear. Trimming took off 4 bases at V and 1 base at J, with 10 bases between the two ends. Germline V lookup: CDR1 MDHEN, CDR2 SYDVKM. The CDR3 loop spans 14 amino acids. This chain's CDR3 is CASSSPSGNTEAFF. CDR3 sequence (DNA): TGTGCCAGCAGTTCCCCTAGCGGGAACACTGAAGCTTTCTTT.

V usage is TRBV11-2 and J usage is TRBJ2-7; 7 bases line up with TRBD2. The J segment lost 9 bases and the V segment lost 4 bases, leaving 3 bases of the junction unmatched. The CDR3 spans 11 residues. The germline CDR1 and CDR2 sequences are SGHAT and FQNNGV. The CDR3 DNA sequence: TGTGCCAGCAGCTCGAGCGGGGTGCAGTACTTC. Its translation: CASSSSGVQYF.

This clonotype was seen a handful of times. CDR3 residues: CASSLSVAGAGDDEQYF. The CDR3 coding sequence is TGTGCCAGCAGCTTATCCGTGGCAGGGGCGGGAGATGATGAGCAGTACTTC. The V call is TRBV11-2, the J call TRBJ2-7; tentative D call: TRBD2 (7 bases). Germline V CDR1 and CDR2: SGHAT, FQNNGV. The CDR3 covers 17 residues. The V end was cut by 2 bases, the J end by 7 bases, with 24 bases between. Looking up the rest from reference TRBV11-2 and TRBJ2-7 gives the full variable domain: EAGVAQSPRYKIIEKRQSVAFWCNPISGHATLYWYQQILGQGPKLLIQFQNNGVVDDSQLPKDRFSAERLKGVDSTLKIQPAKLEDSAVYLCASSLSVAGAGDDEQYFGPGTRLTVT.